This T cell receptor (beta chain) is drawn from a study of blood T cell repertoires in COVID-19 (TCRdb year 2020). Context from the whole study: Samples covering the acute and convalescent phases of COVID-19 were provided by collaborators in the United States, Italy and Spain. The prospective study material was composed of cDNA or gDNA derived from T cells, B-cell-depleted T cells, or PBMCs. Deeply sampled blood TCRbeta repertoires from subjects exposed to, actively infected with, or recovered from COVID-19 were included in the dataset. The repertoires were released in a freely available public database meant as a resource for research on the immune response to SARS-CoV-2. Samples were obtained from the ongoing ImmuneRACE study (first 160 participants) and from roughly 1,300 subjects provided by 6 global collaborators. A de-identified subject ID, COVID-19 status, age in years and sex were almost always included in the sample metadata. HLA class I and class II types, where available, came from metadata supplied by the sample provider rather than from assay-based typing. The paper's findings and limits, for the study overall: The amount of clinical and demographic metadata varied by source and participant and was provided uncurated.

This clone has just one count. No cognate antigen has been identified for it. Per-base quality was not reported, and no clone a single base away is much larger than it. The immunoSEQ Assay, a bias-controlled multiplex PCR, was used to amplify TCRbeta CDR3 regions from genomic DNA. As for the original processing: The number of nucleated cells in each sample was estimated from the amplification of reference gene primers within the assay. To quantify the absolute abundance of each unique TCRbeta CDR3 rearrangement, sequence reads were collapsed and filtered. For each sample, productive Simpson clonality was calculated as the square root of Simpson's diversity index across productive rearrangements. The table comes from immuneACCESS by way of TCRdb, which keeps in-frame sequences with V and J called. Part of the clones is missing from these tables; in studies checked, under half for an unresolved V gene and the rest for unknown reasons. That table furnishes V, J and clone size, whereas the DNA furnished D and trimming. The sample yields about 210,000 clones; approximately 82% were counted once. Roughly 2.9% of the sample is in the top ten clones.

Whole blood was collected in K2EDTA tubes by collaborating institutions according to the institutions' own protocols. For TCRbeta analysis, collaborators shipped samples in one of three forms: frozen whole blood, isolated PBMCs, or DNA extracted from either of those sample types. CDR1 and CDR2, per the germline V gene (reference sequence), are LGHDT and YNNKEL. The CDR3 holds 19 amino acids from the cysteine to the phenylalanine. CDR3 DNA is the only sequence kept; it has 57 bases, read in frame from the first base. Compared with germline, V lacks 5 bases and J lacks 9 bases; bases without a gene match: 20.

The rearrangement combines TRBV3-1 (or the pseudogene TRBV3-2) with TRBJ2-1; 12 middle bases align to TRBD2. The source of this sequence is a middle-aged man with active or convalescent COVID-19. The specimen sequenced was peripheral blood. CDR3 region: CASSWGLWSSGRENGEQFF. The bases read TGTGCCAGCAGCTGGGGACTCTGGTCTAGCGGGAGGGAGAACGGTGAGCAGTTCTTC.